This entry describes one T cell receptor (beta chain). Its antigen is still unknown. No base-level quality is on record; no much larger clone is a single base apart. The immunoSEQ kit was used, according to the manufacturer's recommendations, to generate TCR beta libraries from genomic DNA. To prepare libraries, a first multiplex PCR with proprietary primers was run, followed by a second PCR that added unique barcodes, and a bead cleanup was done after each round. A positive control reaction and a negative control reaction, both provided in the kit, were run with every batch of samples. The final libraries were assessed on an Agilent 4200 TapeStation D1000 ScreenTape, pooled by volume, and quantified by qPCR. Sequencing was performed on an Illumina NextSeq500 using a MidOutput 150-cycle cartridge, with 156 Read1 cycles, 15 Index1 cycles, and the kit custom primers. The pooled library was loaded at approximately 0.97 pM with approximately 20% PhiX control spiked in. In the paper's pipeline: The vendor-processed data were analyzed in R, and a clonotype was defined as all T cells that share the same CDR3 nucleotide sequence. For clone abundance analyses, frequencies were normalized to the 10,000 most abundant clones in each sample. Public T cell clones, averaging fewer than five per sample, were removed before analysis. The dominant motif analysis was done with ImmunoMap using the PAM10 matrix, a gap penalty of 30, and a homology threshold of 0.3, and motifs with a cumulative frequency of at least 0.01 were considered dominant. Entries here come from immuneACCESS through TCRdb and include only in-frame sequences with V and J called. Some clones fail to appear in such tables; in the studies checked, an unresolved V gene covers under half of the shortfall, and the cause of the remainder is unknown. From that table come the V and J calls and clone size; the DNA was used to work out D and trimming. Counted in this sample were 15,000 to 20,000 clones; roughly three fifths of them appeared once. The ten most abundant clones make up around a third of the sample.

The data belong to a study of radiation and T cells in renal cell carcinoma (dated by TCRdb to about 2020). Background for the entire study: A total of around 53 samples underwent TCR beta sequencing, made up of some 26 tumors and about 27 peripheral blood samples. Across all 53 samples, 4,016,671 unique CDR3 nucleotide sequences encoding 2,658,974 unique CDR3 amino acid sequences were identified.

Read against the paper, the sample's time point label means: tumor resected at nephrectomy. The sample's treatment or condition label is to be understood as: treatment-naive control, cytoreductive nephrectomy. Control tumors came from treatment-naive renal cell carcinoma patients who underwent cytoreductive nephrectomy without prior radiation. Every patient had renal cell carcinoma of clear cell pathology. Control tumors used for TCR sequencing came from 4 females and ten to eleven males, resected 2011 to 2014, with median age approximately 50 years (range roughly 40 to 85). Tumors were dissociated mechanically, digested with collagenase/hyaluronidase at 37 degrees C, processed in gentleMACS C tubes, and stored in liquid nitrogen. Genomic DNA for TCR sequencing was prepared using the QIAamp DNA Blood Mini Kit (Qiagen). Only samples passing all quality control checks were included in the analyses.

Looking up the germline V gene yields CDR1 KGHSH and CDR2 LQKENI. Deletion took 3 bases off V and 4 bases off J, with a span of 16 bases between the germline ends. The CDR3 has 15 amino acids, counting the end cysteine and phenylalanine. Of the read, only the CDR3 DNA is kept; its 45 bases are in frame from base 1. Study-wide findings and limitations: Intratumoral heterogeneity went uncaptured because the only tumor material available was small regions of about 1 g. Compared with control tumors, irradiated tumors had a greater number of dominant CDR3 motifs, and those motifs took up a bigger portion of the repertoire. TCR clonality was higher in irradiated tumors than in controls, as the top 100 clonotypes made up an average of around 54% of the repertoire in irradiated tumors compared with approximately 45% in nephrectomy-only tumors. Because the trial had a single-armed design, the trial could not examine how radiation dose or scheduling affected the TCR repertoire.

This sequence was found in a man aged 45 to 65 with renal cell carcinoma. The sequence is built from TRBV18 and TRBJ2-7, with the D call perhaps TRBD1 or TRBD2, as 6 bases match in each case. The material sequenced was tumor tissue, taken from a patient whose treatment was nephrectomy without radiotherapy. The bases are TGTGCCAGCTCACCTGCGGGGACACCCGGGTACGAGCAGTACTTC. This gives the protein CASSPAGTPGYEQYF.